The clone carrying this TCR beta chain was found once. Per the germline V gene, CDR1 is SGHRS and CDR2 is YFSETQ. The V and J ends lost 4 bases and 10 bases respectively, with 9 bases between them. The CDR3 is 11 residues long. These data are taken from a study of cytomegalovirus exposure and HLA in healthy donors. Primers for the PCR totalled 60 Vbeta and 13 Jbeta. Sequencing was performed with immunoSEQ multiplex PCR; in TCRdb, only in-frame clones are kept and a portion is missing. The sample lists approximately 200,000 clones, around 80% occurring once. Sequencing input: PBMCs. The clonotype was recovered from a girl under 10 years old in good health and CMV-seronegative. The chain recombines TRBV5-1 with TRBJ2-1; unclear D gene. This CDR3 reads CASSLSREQFF. In nucleotides, the CDR3 is TGCGCCAGCAGCCTCTCTAGGGAGCAGTTCTTC.